These 5 T cell receptor beta chains originate from one sample sequenced in a study of T cells in Graves' hyperthyroidism and ophthalmopathy. Amplification of TCR beta CDR3 regions was performed using RNA transcripts as template. Researchers ran a first-round RT-PCR on the TCR CDR3 using the HTBI primer set. Via MiXCR, TCRdb re-called the multiplex PCR reads, giving one row per CDR3 protein. The sample has nearly 600,000 distinct CDR3 sequences, 14% seen once. The sequencing sample was made of blood. The receptors come from a woman between 18 and 29 years old with Graves' ophthalmopathy.

This clonotype was observed many times. The chain uses TRBV27 and TRBJ1-2, with 9 bases lining up with TRBD1. The CDR3 loop spans 14 amino acids. Trimming took 4 bases from V and 9 from J; bases not matched to a gene: 9. Germline V gene data show CDR1 as MNHEY and CDR2 as SMNVEV (reference sequence). As DNA, the CDR3 is TGTGCCAGCAGTTCCGGGACAGGGACCCTTCGCTACACCTTC. Encoded protein: CASSSGTGTLRYTF.

This clonotype was detected ten times or more. The chain employs TRBV12-3 or TRBV12-4 and TRBJ2-1; 10 nucleotides align to TRBD2. The CDR3 sequence is 15 residues long. The junction had 9 bases not matched to a gene; V was cut back by 5 bases and J by 8 bases. The DNA of the CDR3 is TGTGCCAGCAGTAGGGGGCTAGCGGGAGTCCATGAGCAGTTCTTC. Translating it yields CASSRGLAGVHEQFF.

The chain carries TRBV5-8 and TRBJ2-1; TRBD2 aligns across 7 bases. The germline gives CDR1 SGHTS, CDR2 YDEGEE. Trimming at V came to 7 bases and at J to 2 bases, leaving 12 bases not matched to a gene. CDR3 length equals 16 residues. DNA for the CDR3: TGTGCCAGCTTAGTGGCGGGAGTGAGCCCCTACAATGAGCAGTTCTTC. Protein product: CASLVAGVSPYNEQFF.

The J gene is TRBJ1-6, the V gene TRBV9; D remains unclear. V lost 4 bases and J lost 7, with 9 bases in between. CDR3 length equals 13 residues. The V gene's germline CDR1 is SGDLS and CDR2 YYNGEE. CDR3 coding DNA: TGTGCCAGCAGCATCCACGGGAATTCACCCCTCCACTTT. This sequence encodes CASSIHGNSPLHF. The full variable domain, rest sourced from reference TRBV9 and TRBJ1-6, is DSGVTQTPKHLITATGQRVTLRCSPRSGDLSVYWYQQSLDQGLQFLIQYYNGEERAKGNILERFSAQQFPDLHSELNLSSLELGDSALYFCASSIHGNSPLHFGNGTRLTVT.

This clonotype was counted ten times or more. The chain carries TRBV6-1 and TRBJ2-7; 16 bases align to TRBD2. The germline CDR1 and CDR2 sequences are MNHNS and SASEGT. The CDR3 contains 16 residues. The ends lost 5 bases at V and 4 bases at J; junction bases unmatched: 5. DNA of the CDR3: TGTGCCAGCAGTCTGGGACTAGCGGGAGGGCCATACGAGCAGTACTTC. As protein: CASSLGLAGGPYEQYF.